Listed below are T cell receptor beta chains from one sample, sequenced in a study of blood T cells in healthy people across ages. TCRdb re-called the 5' RACE reads with MiXCR, one entry per CDR3 protein. The sample has fewer than 950,000 distinct CDR3 sequences; 53% are singletons. The sequenced material came from blood. These TCRs come from a man at least 80 years old in good health. Each CDR3 is given with its conserved first and last residue. The order of the fields is V gene, J gene, D gene, clone size, CDR3 DNA, CDR3 protein. The D gene is left open where the match is weak. Clone sizes are given selectively: once, few, many, or a class where the clone is expanded.

V gene: TRBV6-2/TRBV6-3
J gene: TRBJ2-7
D gene: TRBD2
clone size: NA
CDR3 DNA: TGTGCCAGCAGTCGGACTAGCGGGATCTACGAGCAGTACTTC
CDR3 protein: CASSRTSGIYEQYF

V gene: TRBV20-1
J gene: TRBJ2-7
D gene: NA
clone size: few
CDR3 DNA: TGCAGTGTGGCAGGGGCGGCGAGCGAGCAGTACTTC
CDR3 protein: CSVAGAASEQYF

V gene: TRBV27
J gene: TRBJ2-3
D gene: NA
clone size: NA
CDR3 DNA: TGTGCCAGCAGTTTTTTGGGAGGTGAGGCGACAGATACGCAGTATTTT
CDR3 protein: CASSFLGGEATDTQYF

V gene: TRBV5-1
J gene: TRBJ2-3
D gene: TRBD2
clone size: NA
CDR3 DNA: TGCGCCAGCAGCAAGCGGGAGCTTCAACACAGAGACGCGTATTTT
CDR3 protein: CASSKRELQHRDAYF

V gene: TRBV28
J gene: TRBJ2-4
D gene: TRBD2
clone size: few
CDR3 DNA: TGTGCCAGCAGCCGTGGACTAGCGGGAGGGTGGACCAAAAACATTCAGTACTTC
CDR3 protein: CASSRGLAGGWTKNIQYF

V gene: TRBV7-2
J gene: TRBJ2-2
D gene: NA
clone size: NA
CDR3 DNA: TGTGCCAGCAGCTCACCCTACAATTCGAACACCGGGGAGCTGTTTTTT
CDR3 protein: CASSSPYNSNTGELFF

V gene: TRBV11-2
J gene: TRBJ2-1
D gene: TRBD2
clone size: NA
CDR3 DNA: TGTGCCAGCAGCTTTCCTAAGGGCGGGACTAGCGGCTACAATGAGCAGTTCTTC
CDR3 protein: CASSFPKGGTSGYNEQFF

V gene: TRBV14
J gene: TRBJ1-3
D gene: TRBD1
clone size: once
CDR3 DNA: TGTGCCAGCAGCCAAAGGACAGGCAACTCTGGAAACACCATATATTTT
CDR3 protein: CASSQRTGNSGNTIYF

V gene: TRBV14
J gene: TRBJ1-2
D gene: NA
clone size: NA
CDR3 DNA: TGTGCCAGCAGCCAAGACTCCGCGGCTAGGGAGGGCTACACCTTC
CDR3 protein: CASSQDSAAREGYTF

V gene: TRBV4-1
J gene: TRBJ2-7
D gene: TRBD2
clone size: few
CDR3 DNA: TGCGCCAGCAGCCAAAAGGGAGGGTGGGAGCAGTACTTC
CDR3 protein: CASSQKGGWEQYF

V gene: TRBV29-1
J gene: TRBJ2-2
D gene: TRBD2
clone size: NA
CDR3 DNA: TGCAGCGCCGGACTAGCGGGTAACACCGGGGAGCTGTTTTTT
CDR3 protein: CSAGLAGNTGELFF

V gene: TRBV12-3/TRBV12-4
J gene: TRBJ2-2
D gene: NA
clone size: NA
CDR3 DNA: TGTGCCAACAGTTTAGGTCAGGACCGGGAGCTGTTTTTT
CDR3 protein: CANSLGQDRELFF

V gene: TRBV18
J gene: TRBJ2-7
D gene: NA
clone size: NA
CDR3 DNA: TGTGCCAGCTCACAAATTTTTTTAGGGACCCGCGAGCAGTACTTC
CDR3 protein: CASSQIFLGTREQYF

V gene: TRBV12-3/TRBV12-4
J gene: TRBJ1-4
D gene: NA
clone size: NA
CDR3 DNA: TGTGCCAGCCGCCAACAGATTACTAATGAAAAACTGTTTTTT
CDR3 protein: CASRQQITNEKLFF

V gene: TRBV4-1
J gene: TRBJ2-7
D gene: TRBD1
clone size: NA
CDR3 DNA: TGCGCCAGCAGCCAAGGACGGGACAGGGGCGAGCAGTACTTC
CDR3 protein: CASSQGRDRGEQYF

V gene: TRBV9
J gene: TRBJ2-4
D gene: TRBD2
clone size: NA
CDR3 DNA: TGTGCCAGCACCTCGACTAGCGGGGGGATCCAGTACTTC
CDR3 protein: CASTSTSGGIQYF

V gene: TRBV4-2
J gene: TRBJ2-7
D gene: NA
clone size: NA
CDR3 DNA: TGTGCCGGCAGCCAAGCTCAAGGGGGGGGGGAGGGAACCTACGAGCAGTACTTC
CDR3 protein: CAGSQAQGGGEGTYEQYF

V gene: TRBV9
J gene: TRBJ1-1
D gene: NA
clone size: once
CDR3 DNA: TGTGCCAGCAGCGTAGAGGACCGGATCACTGAAGCTTTCTTT
CDR3 protein: CASSVEDRITEAFF

V gene: TRBV12-3/TRBV12-4
J gene: TRBJ1-1
D gene: TRBD1
clone size: NA
CDR3 DNA: TGTGCCAGCAGTGGAGACAGGGGGTATGAAGCTTTCTTT
CDR3 protein: CASSGDRGYEAFF

V gene: TRBV29-1
J gene: TRBJ2-7
D gene: TRBD1
clone size: NA
CDR3 DNA: TGCAGCGTTACAGGGGTCAACTCCTACGAGCAGTACTTC
CDR3 protein: CSVTGVNSYEQYF

V gene: TRBV18
J gene: TRBJ2-7
D gene: NA
clone size: NA
CDR3 DNA: TGTGCCAGCTCACGGACAGTCGGCTACGAGCAGTACTTC
CDR3 protein: CASSRTVGYEQYF

V gene: TRBV5-1
J gene: TRBJ1-5
D gene: NA
clone size: NA
CDR3 DNA: TGCGCCAGCAGCTTGGGAGACGGTCCCAATCAGCCCCAGCATTTT
CDR3 protein: CASSLGDGPNQPQHF

V gene: TRBV20-1
J gene: TRBJ2-1
D gene: TRBD2
clone size: NA
CDR3 DNA: TGCAGTGCTTCCGGCGGGCTAGCGGGAGAGAATGAGCAGTTCTTC
CDR3 protein: CSASGGLAGENEQFF

V gene: TRBV7-2
J gene: TRBJ2-5
D gene: NA
clone size: NA
CDR3 DNA: TGTGCCAGCAGCTTACAAGCGACACAAGAGACCCAGTACTTC
CDR3 protein: CASSLQATQETQYF

V gene: TRBV28
J gene: TRBJ2-1
D gene: TRBD2
clone size: NA
CDR3 DNA: TGTGCCAGCAGCCAGGGTGGGCGGGGGTACAATGAGCAGTTCTTC
CDR3 protein: CASSQGGRGYNEQFF

V gene: TRBV20-1
J gene: TRBJ2-7
D gene: NA
clone size: few
CDR3 DNA: TGCAGTGCTACCGGGCCGGACATAAACTACGAGCAGTACTTC
CDR3 protein: CSATGPDINYEQYF

V gene: TRBV10-2
J gene: TRBJ1-6
D gene: NA
clone size: NA
CDR3 DNA: TGCGCCAGCAGTAGGACGGAATATTATAATTCACCCCTCCACTTT
CDR3 protein: CASSRTEYYNSPLHF

V gene: TRBV29-1
J gene: TRBJ2-5
D gene: NA
clone size: NA
CDR3 DNA: TGCAGCGTTGGGAGGGGGCGAGAGACCCAGTACTTC
CDR3 protein: CSVGRGRETQYF

V gene: TRBV6-6
J gene: TRBJ2-5
D gene: TRBD1
clone size: NA
CDR3 DNA: TGTGCCAGCAATCCTGGGACAGGGCCAGAGACCCAGTACTTC
CDR3 protein: CASNPGTGPETQYF

V gene: TRBV27
J gene: TRBJ1-4
D gene: TRBD1
clone size: once
CDR3 DNA: TGTGCCAGCAGCGGGGACAGAAGCGAAAAACTGTTTTTT
CDR3 protein: CASSGDRSEKLFF

V gene: TRBV7-6
J gene: TRBJ2-6
D gene: NA
clone size: NA
CDR3 DNA: TGTGCCAGCAGTCCAGTTCCCTCGGGGGCCAACGTCCTGACTTTC
CDR3 protein: CASSPVPSGANVLTF

V gene: TRBV5-1
J gene: TRBJ1-2
D gene: NA
clone size: once
CDR3 DNA: TGCGCCGGCAGTCGCCCGGACAGTTCCTATGGCTACACCTTC
CDR3 protein: CAGSRPDSSYGYTF

V gene: TRBV3-1
J gene: TRBJ2-3
D gene: TRBD2
clone size: NA
CDR3 DNA: TGTGCCAGCTCTTATTCTAGCGGGGACCTCGATACGCAGTATTTT
CDR3 protein: CASSYSSGDLDTQYF

V gene: TRBV2
J gene: TRBJ2-5
D gene: NA
clone size: NA
CDR3 DNA: TGTGCCAGCAGTGTAGGTAGGGCTAATTGGGAGCAGTACTTC
CDR3 protein: CASSVGRANWEQYF

V gene: TRBV27
J gene: TRBJ1-1
D gene: TRBD1
clone size: NA
CDR3 DNA: TGTGCCAGAACCCTACAGGGGGCGAACACTGAAGCTTTCTTT
CDR3 protein: CARTLQGANTEAFF

V gene: TRBV4-2
J gene: TRBJ2-7
D gene: NA
clone size: NA
CDR3 DNA: TGTGCCAGCAGCCAAGGGGCGGAGAGTACCTACGAGCAGTACTTC
CDR3 protein: CASSQGAESTYEQYF

V gene: TRBV28
J gene: TRBJ1-2
D gene: NA
clone size: few
CDR3 DNA: TGTGCCAGCAGTCCTCCTGGCACTTTCATGGGAGGCTACACCTTC
CDR3 protein: CASSPPGTFMGGYTF

V gene: TRBV11-2
J gene: TRBJ2-7
D gene: NA
clone size: NA
CDR3 DNA: TGTGCCAGCAGCTTAGTTCAGTGGGGCCCCTCCTACGAGCAGTACTTC
CDR3 protein: CASSLVQWGPSYEQYF

V gene: TRBV4-1
J gene: TRBJ1-1
D gene: NA
clone size: NA
CDR3 DNA: TGCGCCAGCAGCCGCAATGAGGGCGAGAACACTGAAGCTTTCTTT
CDR3 protein: CASSRNEGENTEAFF

V gene: TRBV2
J gene: TRBJ1-2
D gene: NA
clone size: NA
CDR3 DNA: TGTGCCAGCAGTGACCAGGGCTCCTTGGGCTACACCTTC
CDR3 protein: CASSDQGSLGYTF

V gene: TRBV5-4
J gene: TRBJ2-1
D gene: TRBD2
clone size: NA
CDR3 DNA: TGTGCCAGCAGCTTCGGGGGGGGAACCTACAATGAGCAGTTCTTC
CDR3 protein: CASSFGGGTYNEQFF

V gene: TRBV18
J gene: TRBJ2-7
D gene: NA
clone size: NA
CDR3 DNA: TGTGCCAGCTCACCGGGAACAAAGGAGACCCGGTACTTC
CDR3 protein: CASSPGTKETRYF

V gene: TRBV7-3
J gene: TRBJ2-1
D gene: NA
clone size: many
CDR3 DNA: TGTGCCAGCAGCTTAGGCGGGCGGGTCCCTTACAATGAGCAGTTCTTC
CDR3 protein: CASSLGGRVPYNEQFF

V gene: TRBV29-1
J gene: TRBJ2-2
D gene: NA
clone size: NA
CDR3 DNA: TGCAGCGTTTTGCAGGAGAACACCGGGGAGCTGTTTTTT
CDR3 protein: CSVLQENTGELFF

V gene: TRBV3-1
J gene: TRBJ2-4
D gene: NA
clone size: NA
CDR3 DNA: TGTGCCAGCAGCCAAGATTCTTACATTCAGTACTTC
CDR3 protein: CASSQDSYIQYF

V gene: TRBV4-1
J gene: TRBJ1-1
D gene: NA
clone size: NA
CDR3 DNA: TGCGCCAGCAGCCAAACTTCGGACACTAGGAACACTGAAGCTTTCTTT
CDR3 protein: CASSQTSDTRNTEAFF

V gene: TRBV24-1
J gene: TRBJ1-2
D gene: NA
clone size: NA
CDR3 DNA: TGTGCCACCAGTGGCGGAGGGTCCAACTATGGCTACACCTTC
CDR3 protein: CATSGGGSNYGYTF

V gene: TRBV10-2
J gene: TRBJ2-5
D gene: TRBD1
clone size: NA
CDR3 DNA: TGCGCCAGCAGAGCGGACAGGGGGCGGGCCAATGGGCAGTACTTC
CDR3 protein: CASRADRGRANGQYF

V gene: TRBV9
J gene: TRBJ2-7
D gene: NA
clone size: NA
CDR3 DNA: TGTGCCAGCAGCGTAGCGGGCGGTTCCTCCTACGAGCAGTACTTC
CDR3 protein: CASSVAGGSSYEQYF

V gene: TRBV12-3/TRBV12-4
J gene: TRBJ2-3
D gene: TRBD1
clone size: NA
CDR3 DNA: TGTGCCAGCAGTGAAACGCTTCCGGGACAGGGAGCAGATACGCAGTATTTT
CDR3 protein: CASSETLPGQGADTQYF

V gene: TRBV30
J gene: TRBJ1-5
D gene: NA
clone size: NA
CDR3 DNA: TGTGCCTGGAGTGTGTCAGGGGCCCGATCAGGGCCCCAGCATTTT
CDR3 protein: CAWSVSGARSGPQHF

V gene: TRBV7-2
J gene: TRBJ2-1
D gene: TRBD2
clone size: NA
CDR3 DNA: TGTGCCAGCAGCGTCCGGCTAGCGGGGGGGCAGAATGAGCAGTTCTTC
CDR3 protein: CASSVRLAGGQNEQFF